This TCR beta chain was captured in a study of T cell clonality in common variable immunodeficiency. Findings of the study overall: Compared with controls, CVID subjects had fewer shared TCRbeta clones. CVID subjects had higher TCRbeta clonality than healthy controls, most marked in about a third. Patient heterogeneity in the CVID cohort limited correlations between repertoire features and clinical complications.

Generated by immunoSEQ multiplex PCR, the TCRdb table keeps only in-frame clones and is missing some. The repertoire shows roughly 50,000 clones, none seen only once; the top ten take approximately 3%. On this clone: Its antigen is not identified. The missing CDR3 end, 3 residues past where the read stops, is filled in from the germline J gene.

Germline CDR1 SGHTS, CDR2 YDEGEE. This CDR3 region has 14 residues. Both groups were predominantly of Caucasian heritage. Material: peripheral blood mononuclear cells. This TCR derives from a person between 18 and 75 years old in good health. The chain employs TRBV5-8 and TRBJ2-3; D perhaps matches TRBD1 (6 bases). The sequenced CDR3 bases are TGTGCCAGCAGCGACGAGGACAGCCGAGAGACG. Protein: CASSDEDSRET. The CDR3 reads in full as CASSDEDSRETQYF. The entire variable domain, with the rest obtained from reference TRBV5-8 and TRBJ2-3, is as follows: EAGVTQSPTHLIKTRGQQATLRCSPISGHTSVYWYQQALGLGLQFLLWYDEGEERNRGNFPPRFSGRQFPNYSSELNVNALELEDSALYLCASSDEDSRETQYFGPGTRLTVL.